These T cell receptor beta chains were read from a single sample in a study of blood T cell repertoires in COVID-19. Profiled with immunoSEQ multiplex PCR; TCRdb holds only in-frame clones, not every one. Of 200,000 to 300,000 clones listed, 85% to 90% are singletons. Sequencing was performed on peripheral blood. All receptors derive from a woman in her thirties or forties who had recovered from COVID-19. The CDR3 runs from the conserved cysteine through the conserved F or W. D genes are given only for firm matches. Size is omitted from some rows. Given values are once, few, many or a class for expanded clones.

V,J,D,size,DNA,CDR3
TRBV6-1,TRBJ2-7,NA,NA,TGTGCCAGCAGTGAAGTGGTAGGGGAACCCCTATACGAGCAGTACTTC,CASSEVVGEPLYEQYF
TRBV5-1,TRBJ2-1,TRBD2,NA,TGCGCCAGCAGCCCCACCTCTCCTAGCGGGCCCATCAATGAGCAGTTCTTC,CASSPTSPSGPINEQFF
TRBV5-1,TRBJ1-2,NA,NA,TGCGCTAACGAGCCAAGCTACACCTTC,CANEPSYTF
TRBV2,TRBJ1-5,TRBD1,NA,TGTGCCGGGAACCGGGACAGGGGAGGCCAGCCCCAGCATTTT,CAGNRDRGGQPQHF
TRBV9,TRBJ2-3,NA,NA,TGTGCCAGCAGCGTAGGCTCGTGGGGGGGCACAGATACGCAGTATTTT,CASSVGSWGGTDTQYF
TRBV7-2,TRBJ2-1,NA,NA,TGTGCCAGCAGCCCACCATCTAGTATCCATGAGCAGTTCTTC,CASSPPSSIHEQFF
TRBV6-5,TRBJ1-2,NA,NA,TGTGCCAGCACCTTACAGGAGTCAAACTATGGCTACACCTTC,CASTLQESNYGYTF
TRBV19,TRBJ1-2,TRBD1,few,TGTGCCAGTAGCAAGGACAGGCGAGCTAACTATGGCTACACCTTC,CASSKDRRANYGYTF
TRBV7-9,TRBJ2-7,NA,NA,TGTGCCAGCAGCCGCAGGGCCCTTTCGACAGTCGAGCAGTACTTC,CASSRRALSTVEQYF
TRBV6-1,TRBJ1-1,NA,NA,TGTGCCAGCAGTGAAGCATCAGCAGGGAGGACTGAAGCTTTCTTT,CASSEASAGRTEAFF
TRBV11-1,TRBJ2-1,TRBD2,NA,TGTGCCAGCAGCTTTCTCCCGGGACTACCAGTGAATGAGCAGTTCTTC,CASSFLPGLPVNEQFF
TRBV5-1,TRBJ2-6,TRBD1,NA,TGCGCCAGCCGGGACAGCTCTGGGGCCAACGTCCTGACTTTC,CASRDSSGANVLTF
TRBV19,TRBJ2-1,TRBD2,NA,TGTGCCAGTAGTTTGGGACTAGCGGGGGCCTCGGGACAGTTCTTC,CASSLGLAGASGQFF
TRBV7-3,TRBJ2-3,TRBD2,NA,TGTGCCAGCAGCTTAAACCAGGGAGGGAGCACAGATACGCAGTATTTT,CASSLNQGGSTDTQYF
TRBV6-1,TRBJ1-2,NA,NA,TGTGCCAGCAGTGAAGCCCTCAGATTCTATGGCTACACCTTC,CASSEALRFYGYTF
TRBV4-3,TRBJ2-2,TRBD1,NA,TGCGCCAGCAGCCACAGGGGGCTCGGGGAGCTGTTTTTT,CASSHRGLGELFF
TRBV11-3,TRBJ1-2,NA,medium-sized,TGTGCCAGCAGCCCCCAAGGACGCGGGGTTGCTAACTATGGCTACACCTTC,CASSPQGRGVANYGYTF
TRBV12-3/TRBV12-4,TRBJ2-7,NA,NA,TGTGCCAGCAGCCGCGCGGCTCCCAACCAGCAGTACTTC,CASSRAAPNQQYF
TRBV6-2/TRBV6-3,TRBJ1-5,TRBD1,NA,TGTGCCAGCAGTCAACAGGGGGATCCCCATCAGCCCCAGCATTTT,CASSQQGDPHQPQHF
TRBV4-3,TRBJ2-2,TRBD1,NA,TGCGCCAGCAGCCCGGGACAGGAGATAAACGCGAACACCGGGGAGCTGTTTTTT,CASSPGQEINANTGELFF
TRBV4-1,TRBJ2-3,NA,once,TGCGCCAGCAGCCTCATGAGGGCTGATACGCAGTATTTT,CASSLMRADTQYF
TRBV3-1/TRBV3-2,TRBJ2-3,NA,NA,TGTGCCAGCAGCCCCGACTTAAGCACAGATACGCAGTATTTT,CASSPDLSTDTQYF
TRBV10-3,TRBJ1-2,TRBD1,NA,TGTGCCATCAGTGAGTCCTTCCAAGACAGGGACTATGGCTACACCTTC,CAISESFQDRDYGYTF
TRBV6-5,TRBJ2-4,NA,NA,TGTGCCAGCAGTTCCGGGGGAGCCAAAAACATTCAGTACTTC,CASSSGGAKNIQYF
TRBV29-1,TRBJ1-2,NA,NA,TGCAGCGTCCGGGGGGGGACTAACTATGGCTACACCTTC,CSVRGGTNYGYTF
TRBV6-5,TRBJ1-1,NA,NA,TGTGCCAGCAGAGTGGTACGGTACACTGAAGCTTTCTTT,CASRVVRYTEAFF
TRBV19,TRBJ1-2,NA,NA,TGTGCCAGTAGTATCCAGGGGCGCCCGGACTATGGCTACACCTTC,CASSIQGRPDYGYTF
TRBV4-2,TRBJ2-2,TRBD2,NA,TGTGCCAGCAGCCAAGACCTAGCGGGGGGCCGCGGGGAGCTGTTTTTT,CASSQDLAGGRGELFF
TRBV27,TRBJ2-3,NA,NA,TGTGCCCGCAGTTTTTGGGCCGGGGGCCGGGGGGCAGATACGCAGTATTTT,CARSFWAGGRGADTQYF
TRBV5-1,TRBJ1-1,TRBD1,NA,TGCGCCAGCAGCCCAAGGGGACAGACCCTTGAAGCTTTCTTT,CASSPRGQTLEAFF
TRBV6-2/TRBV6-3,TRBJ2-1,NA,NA,TGTGCCAGCAGTTACAGCCCCCCACGCCAATACAATGAGCAGTTCTTC,CASSYSPPRQYNEQFF
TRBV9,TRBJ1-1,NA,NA,TGTGCCAGCAGCGTAGAGGAGAACCCTTACACTGAAGCTTTCTTT,CASSVEENPYTEAFF
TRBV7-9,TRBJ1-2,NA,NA,TGTGCCAGCAGCTTAGGGACAGTCTATGGCTACACCTTC,CASSLGTVYGYTF
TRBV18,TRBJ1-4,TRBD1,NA,TGTGCCAGCTCCCCCCGGGAGGGGGCAGGAGAAAAACTGTTTTTT,CASSPREGAGEKLFF
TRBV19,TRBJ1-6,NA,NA,TGTGCCAGTACGATACAGGGTTCGAGGAATTCACCCCTCCACTTT,CASTIQGSRNSPLHF
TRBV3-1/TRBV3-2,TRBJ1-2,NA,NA,TGTGCCAGCAGAGGCGGGGGAAACTATGGCTACACCTTC,CASRGGGNYGYTF
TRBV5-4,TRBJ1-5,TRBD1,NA,TGTGCCAGCAGCTTGGGACAGGGCAGCAATCAGCCCCAGCATTTT,CASSLGQGSNQPQHF